This T cell receptor beta chain was sequenced during a study of shared clonotypes between healthy human individuals. Whole-study findings and limits: Since donors were few, the genetic and exposure-history diversity represented was limited. Estimated clonotype richness was generally higher in naive than memory subsets.

Notes on this clone: Its antigen is unknown.

Per the original data handling: Filtering of immunoSEQ junctional sequences could not match full-length read filtering. Repertoires were generated with immunoSEQ multiplex PCR, while TCRdb's copy carries only in-frame clones and drops some. V, J and clone size reflect that table, while D and trimming were determined from the DNA. Of about 2.4 million clones detected, under 95% appear once; the ten largest clones hold approximately 0.36%. CDR3 size: 14 residues. With 0 bases clipped from V and 8 bases from J, the junction kept 4 bases outside the gene matches. From germline, CDR1 is SGHKS and CDR2 YYEKEE (reference sequence). It was into CD45RA+ naive and CD45RA-negative memory subsets that the CD4+ cells were split.

The V and J genes are TRBV5-5 and TRBJ2-1; TRBD2 matches at 8 bases. The sequence was obtained from a young man in good health. Some clones in this sample may be carry-over from other donors' samples. Sequenced: naive CD4+ T cells from PBMCs. Indicated subset: CD45RA+ positively selected. CDR3 amino acids: CASSLGPLADEQFF. CDR3 bases: TGTGCCAGCAGCTTGGGCCCACTAGCGGATGAGCAGTTCTTC.